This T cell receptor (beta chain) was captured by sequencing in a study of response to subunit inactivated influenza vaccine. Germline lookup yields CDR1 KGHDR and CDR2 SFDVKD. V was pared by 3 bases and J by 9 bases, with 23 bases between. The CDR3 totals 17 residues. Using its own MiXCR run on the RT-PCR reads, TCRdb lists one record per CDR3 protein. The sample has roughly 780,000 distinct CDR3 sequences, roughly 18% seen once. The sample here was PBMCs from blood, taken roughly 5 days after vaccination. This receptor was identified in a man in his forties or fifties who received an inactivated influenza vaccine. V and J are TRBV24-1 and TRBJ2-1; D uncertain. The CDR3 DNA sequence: TGTGCCACCAGTGATCCGGACCTAGAAATTAGGAGAACTGAGCAGTTCTTC. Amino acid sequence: CATSDPDLEIRRTEQFF.